Given below is one T cell receptor (beta chain) in context. Its antigen remains unknown. The junction shows a germline mismatch at one end, possibly a read error. This sample stems from a study of regulatory T cells in long-lasting Graves disease. Time point in this sample: persistent/refractory GD, antithyroid drugs over 5 years with positive TRAb. Scientists built the TCR library using RNA that was extracted from PBMCs. American Thyroid Association guidelines served as the basis for diagnosing Graves' disease. General study results and limits: Persistent Graves' disease cases displayed lower TCR diversity than newly diagnosed ones.

Germline V gives CDR1 SGHRS, CDR2 YFSETQ. This CDR3 contains 15 residues. Assembly of TCR beta libraries relied on iRepertoire HTBI primers together with Arm-PCR of CDR3 regions. TCRdb reprocessed the multiplex PCR reads with MiXCR, giving one entry per CDR3 protein. The sample consists of a few hundred thousand distinct CDR3 sequences, 20% to 25% of them appearing once. The material sequenced was peripheral blood mononuclear cells (PBMCs), taken when the disease was refractory, from a patient treated with antithyroid drugs. The sequence came from a female donor with Graves disease. This chain uses TRBV5-1 with TRBJ2-7; D is unresolved. DNA of the CDR3: TGCGCCAGCAGCTTGGAGATTGGTAAGGCCTACGAGCAGTGCTTC. Protein product: CASSLEIGKAYEQCF.